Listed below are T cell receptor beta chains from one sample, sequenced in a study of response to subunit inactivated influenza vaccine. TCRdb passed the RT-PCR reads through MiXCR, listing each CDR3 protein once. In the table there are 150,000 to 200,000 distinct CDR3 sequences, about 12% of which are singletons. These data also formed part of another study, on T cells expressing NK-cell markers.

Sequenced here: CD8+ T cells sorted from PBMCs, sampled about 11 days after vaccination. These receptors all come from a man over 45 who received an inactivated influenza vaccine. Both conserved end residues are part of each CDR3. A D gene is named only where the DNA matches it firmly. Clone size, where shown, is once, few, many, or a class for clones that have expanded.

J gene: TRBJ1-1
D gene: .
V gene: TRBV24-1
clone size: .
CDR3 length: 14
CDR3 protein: CATSDAASHTEAFF
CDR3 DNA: TGTGCCACCAGTGACGCGGCCAGCCACACTGAAGCTTTCTTT

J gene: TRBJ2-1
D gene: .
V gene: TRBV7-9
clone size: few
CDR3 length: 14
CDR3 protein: CASSSGELYNEQFF
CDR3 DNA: TGTGCCAGCAGCTCGGGGGAGCTCTACAATGAGCAGTTCTTC

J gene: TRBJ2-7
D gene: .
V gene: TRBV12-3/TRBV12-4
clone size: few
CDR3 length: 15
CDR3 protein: CASSPRGGTLYEQYF
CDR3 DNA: TGTGCCAGCAGTCCAAGGGGGGGCACCCTTTACGAGCAGTACTTC

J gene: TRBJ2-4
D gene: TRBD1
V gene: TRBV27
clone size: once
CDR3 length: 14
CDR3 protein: CASSLWTGQNIQYF
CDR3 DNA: TGTGCCAGCAGTCTTTGGACAGGCCAAAACATTCAGTACTTC

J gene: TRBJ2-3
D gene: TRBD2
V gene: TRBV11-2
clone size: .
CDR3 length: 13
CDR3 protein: CASSRTSVDTQYF
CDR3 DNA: TGTGCCAGCAGCAGGACTAGCGTAGATACGCAGTATTTT

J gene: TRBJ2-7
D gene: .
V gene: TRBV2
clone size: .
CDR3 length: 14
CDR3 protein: CASSDATVAYEQYF
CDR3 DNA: TGTGCCAGCAGTGACGCGACAGTAGCCTACGAGCAGTACTTC

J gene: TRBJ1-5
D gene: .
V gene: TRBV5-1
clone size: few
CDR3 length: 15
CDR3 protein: CASSLGWGGNQPQHF
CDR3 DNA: TGCGCCAGCAGCTTGGGATGGGGAGGCAATCAGCCCCAGCATTTT

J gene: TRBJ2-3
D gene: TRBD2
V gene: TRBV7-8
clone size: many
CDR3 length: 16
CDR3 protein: CASSPHASGGTDTQYF
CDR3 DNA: TGTGCCAGCAGCCCTCACGCTAGCGGGGGCACAGATACGCAGTATTTT

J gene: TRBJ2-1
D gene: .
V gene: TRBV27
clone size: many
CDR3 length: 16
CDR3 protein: CASRRPRGALYNEQFF
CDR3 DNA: TGTGCCAGCAGGCGGCCCCGGGGGGCTCTATACAATGAGCAGTTCTTC

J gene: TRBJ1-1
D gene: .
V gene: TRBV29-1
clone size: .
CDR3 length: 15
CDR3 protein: CSVEFEATGDTEAFF
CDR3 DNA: TGCAGCGTTGAATTCGAGGCCACGGGGGACACTGAAGCTTTCTTT

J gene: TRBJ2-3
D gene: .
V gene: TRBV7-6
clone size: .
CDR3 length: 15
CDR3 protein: CASSPYRASTDTQYF
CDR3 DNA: TGTGCCAGCAGCCCCTACAGGGCTAGCACAGATACGCAGTATTTT

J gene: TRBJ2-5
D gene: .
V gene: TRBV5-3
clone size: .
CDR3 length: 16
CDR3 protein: CARSPGLRCLLETQYF
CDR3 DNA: TGTGCCAGGAGCCCCGGGCTCCGGTGCCTTCTCGAGACCCAGTACTTC

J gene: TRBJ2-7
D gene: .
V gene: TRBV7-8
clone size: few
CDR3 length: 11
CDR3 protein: CATRSLGEQYF
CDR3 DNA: TGTGCCACCAGGTCTTTGGGCGAGCAGTACTTC

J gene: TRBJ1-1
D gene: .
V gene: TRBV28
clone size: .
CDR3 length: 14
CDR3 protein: CASSWRGLNTEAFF
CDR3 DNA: TGTGCCAGCAGTTGGCGGGGATTGAACACTGAAGCTTTCTTT

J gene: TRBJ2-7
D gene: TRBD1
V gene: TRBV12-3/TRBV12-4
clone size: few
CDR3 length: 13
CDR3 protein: CASSRDSHYEQYF
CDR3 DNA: TGTGCCAGCAGCCGGGACAGCCACTACGAGCAGTACTTC

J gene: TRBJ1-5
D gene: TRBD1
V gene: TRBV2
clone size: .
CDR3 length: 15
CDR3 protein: CVSSEPRQGSQPQHF
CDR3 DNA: TGTGTCAGCAGTGAACCCCGACAGGGCAGCCAGCCCCAGCATTTT

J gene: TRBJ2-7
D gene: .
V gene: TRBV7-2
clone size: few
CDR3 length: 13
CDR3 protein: CASSSALAYEQYF
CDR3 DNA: TGTGCCAGCAGCTCTGCACTAGCCTACGAGCAGTACTTC

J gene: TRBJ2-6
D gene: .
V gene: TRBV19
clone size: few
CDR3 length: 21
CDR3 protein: CASSIMWGGPSALAGANVLTF
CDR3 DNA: TGTGCCAGTAGTATAATGTGGGGCGGCCCAAGCGCTCTGGCTGGGGCCAACGTCCTGACTTTC

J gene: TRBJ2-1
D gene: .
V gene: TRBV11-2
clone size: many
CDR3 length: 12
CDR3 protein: CASRGKYNEQFF
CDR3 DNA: TGTGCCAGCAGAGGAAAATACAATGAGCAGTTCTTC

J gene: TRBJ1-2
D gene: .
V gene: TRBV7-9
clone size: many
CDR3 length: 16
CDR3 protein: CASSPSTGASLGGYTF
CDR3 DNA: TGTGCCAGCAGCCCGTCGACGGGGGCGTCTTTGGGTGGCTACACCTTC

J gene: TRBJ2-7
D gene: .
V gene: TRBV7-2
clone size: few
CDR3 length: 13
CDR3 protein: CASSFGLGYEQYF
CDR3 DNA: TGTGCCAGCAGCTTTGGTTTGGGGTACGAGCAGTACTTC

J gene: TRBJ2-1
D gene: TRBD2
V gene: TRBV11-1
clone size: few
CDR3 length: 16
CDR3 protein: CASSLVVTSGDNEQFF
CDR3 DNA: TGTGCCAGCAGCTTAGTGGTGACTAGCGGTGACAATGAGCAGTTCTTC

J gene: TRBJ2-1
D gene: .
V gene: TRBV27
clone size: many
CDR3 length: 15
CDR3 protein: CASTSARRTDNEQFF
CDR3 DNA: TGTGCCAGCACCTCGGCGCGCCGCACGGACAATGAGCAGTTCTTC

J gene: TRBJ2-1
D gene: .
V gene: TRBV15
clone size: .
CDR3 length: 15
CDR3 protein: CATSKERASYNEQFF
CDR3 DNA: TGTGCCACCAGCAAGGAGCGGGCCTCCTACAATGAGCAGTTCTTC

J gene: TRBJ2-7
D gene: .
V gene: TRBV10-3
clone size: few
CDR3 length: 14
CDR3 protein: CAISESKTAYEQYF
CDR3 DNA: TGTGCCATCAGTGAGTCGAAGACAGCCTACGAGCAGTACTTC

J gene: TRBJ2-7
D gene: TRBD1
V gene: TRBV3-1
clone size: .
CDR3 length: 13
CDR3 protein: CATPGQGASEQYF
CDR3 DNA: TGTGCCACACCGGGACAGGGGGCTTCCGAGCAGTACTTC

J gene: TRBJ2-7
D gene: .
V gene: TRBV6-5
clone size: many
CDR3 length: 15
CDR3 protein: CASSYRGQGPPEQYF
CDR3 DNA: TGTGCCAGCAGTTACCGAGGGCAGGGACCACCTGAGCAGTACTTC

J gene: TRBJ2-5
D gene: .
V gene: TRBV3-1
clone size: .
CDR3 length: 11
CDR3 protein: CASSRGVTQYF
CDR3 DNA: TGTGCCAGCAGCCGAGGAGTTACTCAGTACTTC

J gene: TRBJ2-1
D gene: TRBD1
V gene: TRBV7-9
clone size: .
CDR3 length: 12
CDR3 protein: CASSMTGAEQFF
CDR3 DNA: TGTGCCAGCAGCATGACAGGGGCCGAGCAGTTCTTC

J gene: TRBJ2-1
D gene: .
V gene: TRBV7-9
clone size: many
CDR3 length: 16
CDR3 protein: CASSHPRLAPDDEQFF
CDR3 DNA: TGTGCCAGCAGTCACCCACGTCTAGCACCTGATGATGAGCAGTTCTTC

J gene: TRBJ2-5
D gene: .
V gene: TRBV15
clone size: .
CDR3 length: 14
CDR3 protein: CATSREGVLETQYF
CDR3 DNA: TGTGCCACCAGCAGAGAAGGGGTTTTGGAGACCCAGTACTTT

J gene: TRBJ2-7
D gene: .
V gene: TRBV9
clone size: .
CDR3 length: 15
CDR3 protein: CASSVGGQANYEQYF
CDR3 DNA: TGTGCCAGCAGCGTCGGGGGGCAGGCCAACTACGAGCAGTACTTC

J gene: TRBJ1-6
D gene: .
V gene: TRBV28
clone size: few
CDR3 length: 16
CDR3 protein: CASNGARRGGASPLHF
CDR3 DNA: TGTGCCAGCAACGGGGCGAGGCGGGGTGGGGCTTCACCCCTCCACTTT

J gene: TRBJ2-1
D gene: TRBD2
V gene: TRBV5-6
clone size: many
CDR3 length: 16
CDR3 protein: CASSGSLGLAGTEQFF
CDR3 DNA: TGTGCCAGCAGCGGTAGTCTCGGACTAGCGGGAACTGAGCAGTTCTTC

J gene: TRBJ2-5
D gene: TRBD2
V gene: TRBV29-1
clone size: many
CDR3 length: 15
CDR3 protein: CSVDQLAGGQETQYF
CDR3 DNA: TGCAGCGTTGACCAATTAGCGGGGGGGCAAGAGACCCAGTACTTC

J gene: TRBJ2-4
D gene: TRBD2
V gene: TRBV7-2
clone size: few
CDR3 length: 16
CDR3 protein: CASSLGVLAGEDIQYF
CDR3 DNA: TGTGCCAGCAGCTTAGGAGTTCTAGCGGGAGAGGACATTCAGTACTTC

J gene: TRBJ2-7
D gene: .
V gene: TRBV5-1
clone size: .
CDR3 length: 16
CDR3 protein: CASSLSFFRASYEQYF
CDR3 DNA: TGCGCCAGCAGCTTGAGTTTCTTCAGGGCGTCCTACGAGCAGTACTTC

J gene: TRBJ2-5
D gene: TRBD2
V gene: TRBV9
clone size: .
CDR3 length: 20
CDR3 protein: CASSPSGQGLTSGSLETQYF
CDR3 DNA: TGTGCCAGCAGCCCGTCCGGGCAGGGGTTGACTAGCGGGAGTTTGGAGACCCAGTACTTC

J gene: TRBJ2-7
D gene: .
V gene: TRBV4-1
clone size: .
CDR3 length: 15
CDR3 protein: CASSPSGGQTYEHYF
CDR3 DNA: TGCGCCAGCAGCCCCTCAGGCGGACAGACCTACGAGCATTACTTC

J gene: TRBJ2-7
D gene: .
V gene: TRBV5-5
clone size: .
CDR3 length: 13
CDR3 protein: CASSGDIPYEQYF
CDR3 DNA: TGTGCCAGCTCGGGGGACATACCCTACGAGCAGTACTTC

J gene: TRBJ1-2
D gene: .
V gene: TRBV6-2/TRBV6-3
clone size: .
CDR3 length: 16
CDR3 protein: CASSYGGGRGIFGYTF
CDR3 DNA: TGTGCCAGCAGTTACGGCGGCGGCAGGGGAATCTTCGGCTACACCTTC

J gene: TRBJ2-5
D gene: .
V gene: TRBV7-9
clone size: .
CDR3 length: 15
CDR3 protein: CASSTFQGIGETQYF
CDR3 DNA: TGTGCCAGCAGCACCTTCCAGGGAATCGGAGAGACCCAGTACTTC

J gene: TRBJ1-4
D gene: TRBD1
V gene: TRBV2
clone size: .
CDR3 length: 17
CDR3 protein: CASSEVGRGTTNEKLFF
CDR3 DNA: TGTGCCAGCAGTGAAGTGGGCAGGGGGACAACTAATGAAAAACTGTTTTTT

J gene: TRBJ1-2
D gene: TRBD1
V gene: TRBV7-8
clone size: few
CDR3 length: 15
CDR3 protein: CASSPLRTGNYGYTF
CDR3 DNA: TGTGCCAGCAGCCCACTTAGGACAGGGAACTATGGCTACACCTTC

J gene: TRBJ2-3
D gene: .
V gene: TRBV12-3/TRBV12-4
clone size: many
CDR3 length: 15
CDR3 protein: CASTPDGIGTDTQYF
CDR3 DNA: TGTGCCAGCACTCCGGACGGAATCGGCACAGATACGCAGTATTTT

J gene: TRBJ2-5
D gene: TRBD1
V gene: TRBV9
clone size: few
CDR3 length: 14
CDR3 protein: CASSVGDRQGAQYF
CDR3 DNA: TGTGCCAGCAGCGTAGGGGACCGGCAGGGGGCCCAGTACTTC

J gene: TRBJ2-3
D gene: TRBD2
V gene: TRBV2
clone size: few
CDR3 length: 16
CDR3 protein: CASIEGSGGLTYTQYF
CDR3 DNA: TGTGCCAGCATAGAGGGATCGGGAGGGCTCACATATACGCAGTATTTT

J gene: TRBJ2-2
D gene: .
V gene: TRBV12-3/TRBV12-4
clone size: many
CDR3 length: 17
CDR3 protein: CASSLFRQIADTGELFF
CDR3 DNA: TGTGCCAGCAGTTTATTCCGACAGATCGCCGACACCGGGGAGCTGTTTTTT

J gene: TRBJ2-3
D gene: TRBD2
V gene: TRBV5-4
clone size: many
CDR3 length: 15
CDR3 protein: CASSFGGGGTDTQYF
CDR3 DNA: TGTGCCAGCAGCTTCGGCGGCGGGGGGACAGATACGCAGTATTTT

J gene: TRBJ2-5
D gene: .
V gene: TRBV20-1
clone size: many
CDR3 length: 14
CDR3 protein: CSARDIGQEETQYF
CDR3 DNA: TGCAGTGCTAGAGATATTGGGCAGGAAGAGACCCAGTACTTC

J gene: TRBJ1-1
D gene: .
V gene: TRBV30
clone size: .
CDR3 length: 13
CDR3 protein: CAWKGRGTTEAFF
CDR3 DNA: TGTGCCTGGAAAGGCCGCGGGACCACTGAAGCTTTCTTT

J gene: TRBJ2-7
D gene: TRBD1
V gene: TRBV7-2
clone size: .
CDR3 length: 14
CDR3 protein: CASSYDRGAYEQYF
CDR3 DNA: TGTGCCAGCAGCTACGACAGGGGAGCCTACGAGCAGTACTTC

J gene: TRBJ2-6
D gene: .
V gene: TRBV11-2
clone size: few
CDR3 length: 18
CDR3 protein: CASSLDTFYGAGANVLTF
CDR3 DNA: TGTGCCAGCAGCTTAGATACCTTTTACGGGGCTGGGGCCAACGTCCTGACTTTC